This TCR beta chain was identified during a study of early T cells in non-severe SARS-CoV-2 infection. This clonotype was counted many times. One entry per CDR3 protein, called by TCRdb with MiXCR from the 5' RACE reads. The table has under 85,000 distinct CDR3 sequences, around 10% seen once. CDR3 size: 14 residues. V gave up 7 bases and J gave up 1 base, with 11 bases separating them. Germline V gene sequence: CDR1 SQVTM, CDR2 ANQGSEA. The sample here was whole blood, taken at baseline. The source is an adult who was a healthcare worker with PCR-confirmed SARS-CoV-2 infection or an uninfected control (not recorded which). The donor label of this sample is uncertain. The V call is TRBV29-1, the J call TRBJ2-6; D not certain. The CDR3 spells CSARTDSGANVLTF. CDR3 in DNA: TGCAGCGCGAGGACGGATTCTGGGGCCAACGTCCTGACTTTC.